This TCR beta chain comes out of a study of T cells in Graves' hyperthyroidism and ophthalmopathy. The J segment lost 5 bases and the V segment lost 5 bases, leaving 3 bases of the junction unmatched. The germline V gene encodes CDR1 KGHSH and CDR2 LQKENI. The CDR3 totals 14 residues. Using RNA transcripts as the source, TCR beta CDR3 regions were amplified. An initial round of RT-PCR targeting the TCR CDR3 relied on the HTBI primer set. TCRdb reprocessed the multiplex PCR reads via MiXCR and lists one record per CDR3 protein. The sample shows a few hundred thousand distinct CDR3 sequences, about 15% of them seen only once. Patients having uncontrolled infection, another autoimmune disease, pregnancy or lactation were not included. The authors took PBMCs from about 9.5 ml fresh peripheral blood.

This receptor was identified in a woman between 35 and 50 years old with Graves' hyperthyroidism that later progressed to Graves' ophthalmopathy. Sequencing used blood. The V and J genes are TRBV18 and TRBJ1-6, with 7 bases matching TRBD1. The CDR3 sequence: CASSWDRNNSPLHF. In DNA, the CDR3 is TGTGCCAGCTCATGGGACAGAAATAATTCACCCCTCCACTTT.